This T cell receptor (beta chain) came from a study of blood T cells in healthy people across ages (dated by TCRdb to the mid-2010s). Some background on the complete study: In model experiments, roughly one uniquely barcoded TCR beta cDNA molecule per two T cells was captured by template switching. The study analyzed two additional independent replicas of 1 million unique cDNA reads from the same blood draw for two donors, one aged 18 to 29 and one aged 80 or older. The study measured age-related changes in TCR beta repertoire diversity using deep sequencing normalized with unique cDNA molecular identifiers. To avoid experimental bias, donors of different ages were randomly spread across the sequencing lanes. The donors were divided into four age groups: young (average about 16 years), middle-aged (under 40), aged (62) and long-lived (82). What the study reported, not specific to this receptor: As age increased, observed TCR beta diversity per million T cells dropped in a roughly linear way, and a significant reduction was already evident by age roughly 40. Compared with the aged group, the long-lived group had more naive CD4+ T cells, fewer expanded clones and increased TCR diversity, a pattern suggesting age selection. Estimates of total diversity based on one million sequenced T cells were regarded as lower bounds and as underestimates. Conclusive comparison of naive and antigen-experienced compartments was prevented by the profiling of bulk unsorted PBMCs. The CMV infection status of donors was not known, potentially confounding age-related changes in expanded clonotypes. A strong correlation was found between observed TCR beta diversity and the percentage of naive T cells measured by flow cytometry.

The cysteine opens and the phenylalanine closes a CDR3 of 15 amino acids. Only the CDR3 part of the read is kept: 45 bases, read in frame from the first base. CDR1 and CDR2 (SEHNR, FQNEAQ) derive from the germline V gene (reference sequence). Deletion took 5 bases off V and 0 bases off J, with a span of 14 bases between the germline ends. Library preparation used 5' RACE. The data were produced on an Illumina HiSeq 2500. A second roughly 6 to 12 cycle PCR used a sample-barcoded 5' primer and a J-beta primer mix. Each TCR beta cDNA molecule received a unique molecular identifier from a template-switch 5' adaptor carrying 12 random nucleotides. Each sample yielded at least 3 million CDR3-containing paired-end reads. All of the RNA was converted into first-strand cDNA using the Mint cDNA synthesis kit, with a TRBC-specific oligonucleotide serving as the primer. Following uracil-DNA glycosylase treatment, a first 18-cycle PCR with universal primers M1SS and BC2_uni_R was performed on all cDNA. The source study handled its data this way. For normalization, 1 million high-quality reads were randomly selected from each sample, with every read carrying a distinct molecular identifier. Instead of being binned into consensus sequences, reads that shared molecular identifiers were thrown out. CDR3 identification, clonotype clustering and error correction used MiTCR with a Q25 quality threshold and the strictest error-elimination algorithm. Lower-bound total TCR beta diversity was estimated with a nonparametric unseen species model using Euler transformation. TCRdb passed the public sequencing reads through fastp at Q25 and MiXCR, retaining productive beta sequences. Rows with a matching CDR3 protein are joined into one entry that keeps the most common DNA and genes. The V and J calls, along with clone size, are taken from TCRdb and not from the paper's own processing. This sample lists around 1.5 million distinct CDR3 sequences; 42% were detected once. Together, the top ten hold 7.9% of the sample.

The donors were roughly 40 Caucasian individuals from Russia, aged roughly 6 to 90 years, who were systemically healthy. Each donor gave ten milliliters of peripheral blood, collected into EDTA-treated Vacutainer tubes. Ficoll-Paque density-gradient centrifugation was used to isolate PBMCs, with at least 6 million per sample. Trizol reagent was used to extract total RNA from PBMCs, with at least 5 micrograms per sample. Naive CD45RAhigh/CD27high T cell percentages were measured by flow cytometry on a PBMC aliquot from every donor. Only a few counts were recorded for this clonotype. No cognate antigen has been identified for it. Base qualities are not provided; no much larger clone lies one nucleotide away.

Sequenced sample: blood. The sequence was collected from a woman aged 18-29 years in good health. The rearrangement combines TRBV7-9 with TRBJ2-7; the D gene is possibly TRBD1 or TRBD2, each agreeing over 6 bases. The CDR3 has the sequence CASSPLGGSSYEQYF. The DNA sequence follows: TGTGCCAGCAGCCCCCTAGGGGGGAGCTCCTACGAGCAGTACTTC.